The rows below give T cell receptor beta chains drawn from one sample of a study of identical twins. TCRdb called the 5' RACE reads again in MiXCR, with one record for every CDR3 protein. The table lists 550,000 to 700,000 distinct CDR3 sequences, roughly 20% of them singletons. These data were also filed under a second study, of T cells expressing NK-cell markers.

Sequencing used PBMCs. The receptors originated from a woman younger than 30 in good health. CDR3s leave out the opening cysteine and the closing phenylalanine or tryptophan.

v_call	j_call	cdr3_aa
TRBV15	TRBJ2-7	ATSPDTYYEQY
TRBV20-1	TRBJ1-2	SADRVGGGYT
TRBV3-1	TRBJ1-1	ASSQGSGGRTEAF
TRBV20-1	TRBJ1-2	SAREEQGYGYT
TRBV3-1	TRBJ2-4	ASSQGSGQGPLSFY
TRBV27	TRBJ2-5	ASSLRLSQETQY
TRBV12-3/TRBV12-4	TRBJ2-7	ASSFNPYEQY
TRBV24-1	TRBJ2-2	ATSAQQTGELF
TRBV20-1	TRBJ1-1	SAHSGTGKVAF
TRBV27	TRBJ2-3	ASSLGDTDTQY
TRBV20-1	TRBJ1-2	SARVQPNYGYT
TRBV9	TRBJ2-3	ASSGLDTQY
TRBV12-3/TRBV12-4	TRBJ1-2	ASSLMREPST
TRBV20-1	TRBJ2-7	SAMGSTYEQY
TRBV25-1	TRBJ1-6	ASMGQGNSPLH
TRBV5-4	TRBJ2-3	ASSLAVAESTDTQY